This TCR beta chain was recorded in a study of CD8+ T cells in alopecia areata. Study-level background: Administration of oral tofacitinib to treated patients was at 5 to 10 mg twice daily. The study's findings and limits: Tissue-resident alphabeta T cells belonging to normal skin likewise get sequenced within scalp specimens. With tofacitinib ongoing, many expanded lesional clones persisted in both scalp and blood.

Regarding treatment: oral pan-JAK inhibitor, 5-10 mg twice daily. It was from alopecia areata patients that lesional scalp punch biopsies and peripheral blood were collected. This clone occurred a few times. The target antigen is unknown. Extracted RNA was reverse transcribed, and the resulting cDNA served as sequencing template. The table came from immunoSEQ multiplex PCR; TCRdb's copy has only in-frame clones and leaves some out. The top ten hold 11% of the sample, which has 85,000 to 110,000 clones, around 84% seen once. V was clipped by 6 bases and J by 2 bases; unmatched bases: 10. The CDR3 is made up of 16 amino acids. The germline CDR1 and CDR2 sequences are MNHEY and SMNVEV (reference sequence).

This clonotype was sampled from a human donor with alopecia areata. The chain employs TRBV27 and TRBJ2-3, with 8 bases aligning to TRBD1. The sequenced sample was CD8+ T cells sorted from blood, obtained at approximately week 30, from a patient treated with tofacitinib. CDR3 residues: CASSQPGQAFTDTQYF. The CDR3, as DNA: TGTGCCAGCAGCCAACCGGGACAGGCATTCACAGATACGCAGTATTTT.